Following are 9 T cell receptor beta chains from one sample sequenced in a study of vaccination and CD4 T cells after COVID-19. Once obtained from cultured CD4+ T cells, the DNA was sequenced using the Oncomine TCR Beta short-read assay. TCRdb re-called the PCR reads through MiXCR, storing one row per CDR3 protein. The sample has approximately 6,500 distinct CDR3 sequences; around 56% are singletons. These receptors' targets are unknown. This sample's treatment: roughly 11-day PBMC culture with coronavirus spike peptide pools or control peptides (ViraFEST assay). The sample taken for sequencing was CD4+ T cells from blood, cultured in vitro. These receptors originate from a human donor who had recovered from COVID-19.

The chain recombines TRBV2 with TRBJ2-7, with 7 bases lining up with TRBD2. The germline gives CDR1 SNHLY, CDR2 FYNNEI. V lost 5 bases, J lost 0 bases, and 4 bases stayed unmatched. The CDR3 sequence is 14 residues long. The CDR3 nucleotides are TGTGCCAGCAGTAGCGAGCGGGGCTCCTACGAGCAGTACTTC. This encodes CASSSERGSYEQYF.

The chain has TRBV5-1 and TRBJ2-7; 10 positions agree with TRBD1. CDR1 and CDR2 (germline): SGHRS, YFSETQ. J gave up 4 bases and V 0 bases, and 1 base lay outside the gene matches. CDR3 size: 14 residues. The CDR3 DNA is TGCGCCAGCAGCTTGGGACAGGGGGCTTACGAGCAGTACTTC. This sequence encodes CASSLGQGAYEQYF. The complete variable domain, with remaining parts taken from reference TRBV5-1 and TRBJ2-7, reads KAGVTQTPRYLIKTRGQQVTLSCSPISGHRSVSWYQQTPGQGLQFLFEYFSETQRNKGNFPGRFSGRQFSNSRSEMNVSTLELGDSALYLCASSLGQGAYEQYFGPGTRLTVT.

This chain uses TRBV20-1 with TRBJ2-3; D is possibly TRBD2 (5 bases). The CDR3 totals 15 residues. The V gene lost 6 bases and the J gene lost 0 bases, with 16 bases spanning the gap. Germline lookup yields CDR1 DFQATT and CDR2 SNEGSKA (reference sequence). The CDR3 protein is CSASEGSTSTDTQYF. The DNA for the CDR3 is TGCAGTGCCAGTGAGGGTTCGACTAGCACAGATACGCAGTATTTT.

The chain's CDR3 is CASPGEGSYNEQFF. As DNA, the CDR3 is TGTGCCTCTCCGGGGGAGGGGTCCTACAATGAGCAGTTCTTC. The rearrangement joins TRBV6-1 to TRBJ2-1, with 7 bases fitting TRBD2. The V gene end was trimmed by 11 bases and the J gene end by 1 base; junction bases not matched to a gene: 8. This CDR3 spans 14 amino acids. CDR1 and CDR2 (germline): MNHNS, SASEGT.

This chain links TRBV7-2 with TRBJ2-3; D not resolved. Between the trimmed V and J ends, which lost 1 base and 0 bases, there was a span of 11 bases. This CDR3 spans 16 amino acids. The V gene's germline CDR1 is SGHTA and CDR2 FQGNSA. CDR3 DNA: TGTGCCAGCAGCTTAGGCGGTGACTCCAGCACAGATACGCAGTATTTT. Residues: CASSLGGDSSTDTQYF.

The chain joins TRBV4-1 to TRBJ2-5, with 11 bases identical to TRBD2. Trimming took 5 bases from V and 5 from J; bases not matched to a gene: 4. From germline, CDR1 is MGHRA and CDR2 YSYEKL. The CDR3 is made up of 14 amino acids. DNA for the CDR3: TGCGCCAGCAGCAGACTAGCGGGGACGGAGACCCAGTACTTC. This codes for CASSRLAGTETQYF.

This clonotype occurred once. The chain couples TRBV27 to TRBJ1-4; 9 bases align to TRBD1. Trimming removed 5 bases from V and 7 bases from J; junction bases left unmatched: 8. Germline-derived CDR1 and CDR2 are MNHEY and SMNVEV (reference sequence). The CDR3 is made up of 15 amino acids. In DNA form, the CDR3 reads TGTGCCAGCAGTGCAAGACAGGGGGTGGTTGAAAAACTGTTTTTT. Its protein product is CASSARQGVVEKLFF. The whole variable domain, remainder taken from reference TRBV27 and TRBJ1-4, is EAQVTQNPRYLITVTGKKLTVTCSQNMNHEYMSWYRQDPGLGLRQIYYSMNVEVTDKGDVPEGYKVSRKEKRNFPLILESPSPNQTSLYFCASSARQGVVEKLFFGSGTQLSVL.

This chain connects TRBV27 to TRBJ2-7; 7 nucleotides line up with TRBD1. The CDR3 sequence is 14 residues long. After removal of 8 bases from V and 0 bases from J, the junction contained 7 bases not matched to a gene. Germline V gives CDR1 MNHEY, CDR2 SMNVEV (reference sequence). The DNA of the CDR3 is TGTGCCAGCTCCAAACGGGACAGCTCCTACGAGCAGTACTTC. This sequence encodes CASSKRDSSYEQYF.

V and J are TRBV12-3 or TRBV12-4 and TRBJ2-6, with 7 bases matching TRBD1. Unmatched junction bases numbered 7, after V lost 5 bases and J lost 3 bases. The CDR3 length is 16 residues. In nucleotides, the CDR3 is TGTGCCAGCAGTAAGACAGGGAATCTTGGGGCCAACGTCCTGACTTTC. The encoded protein is CASSKTGNLGANVLTF.